This T cell receptor (beta chain) was captured by sequencing in a study of blood T cell repertoires in COVID-19. Background on the study: Acute-phase and convalescent COVID-19 samples originated in the United States, Italy and Spain. PBMCs, B-cell-depleted T cells, or T cells were the source of the cDNA or gDNA that made up the material.

Original analysis: Scientists estimated how many nucleated cells there were by amplifying reference gene primers. This table comes from immunoSEQ multiplex PCR, and its TCRdb copy is limited to in-frame clones, with some not included. The DNA was the basis for D and trimming; V, J and clone size are from that table. This table has roughly 99,000 clones, about nine tenths appearing once. This CDR3 has 17 residues. Germline loops: CDR1 KGHDR, CDR2 SFDVKD. V lost 0 bases and J lost 3; bases outside the gene matches: 9. The sequence was collected from a man in his fifties or sixties with active or convalescent COVID-19. Sequencing used peripheral blood. The chain has TRBV24-1 and TRBJ2-7, with 8 bases that match TRBD1. The CDR3 sequence is CATSDLVRVGQDYEQYF. The CDR3 DNA reads as TGTGCCACCAGTGATTTGGTTCGGGTGGGACAGGACTACGAGCAGTACTTC.